This section outlines one TCR beta chain sequence together with its context. This entry belongs to a study of blood T cell repertoires in COVID-19. Study information: Acute and convalescent COVID-19 specimens originated in the United States, Italy and Spain. The analysed material was cDNA or gDNA that came from T cells, B-cell-depleted T cells, or PBMCs.

Between the trimmed V and J ends, which lost 2 bases and 7 bases, there was a span of 9 bases. The CDR3 sequence is 14 residues long. Germline CDR1 is LGHNA and CDR2 is YSLEER. Under the authors' procedure: It was from reference gene primer amplification that nucleated cell counts were estimated. Only in-frame clones appear in the TCRdb table, and some are missing; sequencing was by immunoSEQ multiplex PCR. The DNA was the basis for D and trimming; V, J and clone size are from that table. The table includes 70,000 to 80,000 clones, around 91% detected once. The TCR sequence derives from a human donor in a cohort sampled during active COVID-19. The chain links TRBV4-3 to TRBJ1-6, with D maybe TRBD1 (5 bases). The sample was peripheral blood. CDR3 protein: CASSQPGRNSPLHF. In nucleotides, the CDR3 is TGCGCCAGCAGCCAACCAGGGCGCAATTCACCCCTCCACTTT.